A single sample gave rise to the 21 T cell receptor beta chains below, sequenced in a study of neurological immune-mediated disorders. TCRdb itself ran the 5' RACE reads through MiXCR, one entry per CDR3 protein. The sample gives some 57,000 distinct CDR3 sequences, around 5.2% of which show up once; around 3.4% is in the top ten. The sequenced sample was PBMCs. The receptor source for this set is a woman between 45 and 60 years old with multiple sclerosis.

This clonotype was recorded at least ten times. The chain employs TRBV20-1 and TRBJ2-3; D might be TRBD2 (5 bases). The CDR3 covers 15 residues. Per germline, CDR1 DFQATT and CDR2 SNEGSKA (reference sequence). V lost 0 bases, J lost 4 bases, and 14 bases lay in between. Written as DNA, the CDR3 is TGCAGTGCTAGAGATCTAAGTAGGGAGCCAGATACGCAGTATTTT. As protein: CSARDLSREPDTQYF.

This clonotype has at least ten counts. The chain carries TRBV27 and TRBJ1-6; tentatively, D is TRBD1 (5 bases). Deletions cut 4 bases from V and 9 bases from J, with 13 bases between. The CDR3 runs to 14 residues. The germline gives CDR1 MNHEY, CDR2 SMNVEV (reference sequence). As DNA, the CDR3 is TGTGCCAGCAGTTCAGGGTTCGGGGTTTCACCCCTCCACTTT. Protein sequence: CASSSGFGVSPLHF.

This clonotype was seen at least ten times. CDR3 sequence (DNA): TGTGCCAGCAGCGAAAGGGTTTCACGCACTGAAGCTTTCTTT. It yields the protein CASSERVSRTEAFF. J is TRBJ1-1 and V is TRBV7-8; no clear D gene. Between the trimmed V and J ends, which lost 5 bases and 4 bases, there was a span of 14 bases. Germline V gene lookup returns CDR1 SGHVS and CDR2 FQNEAQ. The CDR3 is 14 residues long.

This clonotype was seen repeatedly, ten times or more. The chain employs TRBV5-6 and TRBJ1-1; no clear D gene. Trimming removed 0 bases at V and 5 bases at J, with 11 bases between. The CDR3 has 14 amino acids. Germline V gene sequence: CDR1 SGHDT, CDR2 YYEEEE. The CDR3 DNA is TGTGCCAGCAGCTTGGGACCCCAGAGTACTGAAGCTTTCTTT. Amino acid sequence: CASSLGPQSTEAFF. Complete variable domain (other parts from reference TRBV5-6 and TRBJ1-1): DAGVTQSPTHLIKTRGQQVTLRCSPKSGHDTVSWYQQALGQGPQFIFQYYEEEERQRGNFPDRFSGHQFPNYSSELNVNALLLGDSALYLCASSLGPQSTEAFFGQGTRLTVV.

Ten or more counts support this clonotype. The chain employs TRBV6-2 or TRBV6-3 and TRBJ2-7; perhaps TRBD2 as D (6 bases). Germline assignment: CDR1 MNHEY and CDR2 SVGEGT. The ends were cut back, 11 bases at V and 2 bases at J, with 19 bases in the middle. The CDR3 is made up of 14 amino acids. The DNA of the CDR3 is TGTGCCCCTGGGTCGGGGGAAGGCGCCTACGAGCAGTACGTC. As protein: CAPGSGEGAYEQYV.

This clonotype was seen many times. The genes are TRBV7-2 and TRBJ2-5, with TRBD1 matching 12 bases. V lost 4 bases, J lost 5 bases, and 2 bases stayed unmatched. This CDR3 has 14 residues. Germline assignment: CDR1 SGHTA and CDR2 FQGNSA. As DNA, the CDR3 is TGTGCCAGCAGCTCGGGACAGGGGGCGGAGACCCAGTACTTC. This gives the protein CASSSGQGAETQYF.

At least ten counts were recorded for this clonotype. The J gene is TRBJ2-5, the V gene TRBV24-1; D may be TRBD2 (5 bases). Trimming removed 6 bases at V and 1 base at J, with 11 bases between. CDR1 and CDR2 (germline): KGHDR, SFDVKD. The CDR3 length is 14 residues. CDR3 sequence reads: CATSTRHFQETQYF. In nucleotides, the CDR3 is TGTGCCACCAGTACTAGGCACTTCCAAGAGACCCAGTACTTC.

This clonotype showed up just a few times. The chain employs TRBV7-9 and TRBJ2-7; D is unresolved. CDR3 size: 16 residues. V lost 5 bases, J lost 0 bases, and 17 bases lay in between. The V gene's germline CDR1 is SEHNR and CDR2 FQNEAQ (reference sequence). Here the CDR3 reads CASSAPWRRASYEQYF. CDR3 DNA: TGTGCCAGCAGCGCGCCCTGGAGACGGGCCTCCTACGAGCAGTACTTC. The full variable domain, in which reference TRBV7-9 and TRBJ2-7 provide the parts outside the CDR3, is DTGVSQNPRHKITKRGQNVTFRCDPISEHNRLYWYRQTLGQGPEFLTYFQNEAQLEKSRLLSDRFSAERPKGSFSTLEIQRTEQGDSAMYLCASSAPWRRASYEQYFGPGTRLTVT.

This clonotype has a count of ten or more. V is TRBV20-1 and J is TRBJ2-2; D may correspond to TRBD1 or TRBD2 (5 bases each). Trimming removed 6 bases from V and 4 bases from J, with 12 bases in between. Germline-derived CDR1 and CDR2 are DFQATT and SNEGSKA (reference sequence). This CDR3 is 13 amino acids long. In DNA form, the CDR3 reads TGCAGTGCCCCCCGGGGCATCACCGGGGAGCTGTTTTTT. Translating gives CSAPRGITGELFF.

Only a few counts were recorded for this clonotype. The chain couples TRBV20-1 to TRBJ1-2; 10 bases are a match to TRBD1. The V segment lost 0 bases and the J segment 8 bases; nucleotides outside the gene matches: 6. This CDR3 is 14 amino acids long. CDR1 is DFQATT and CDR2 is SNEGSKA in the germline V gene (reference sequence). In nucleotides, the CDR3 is TGCAGTGCTAGAGATACCGGGACAGGGGAAGGCTACACCTTC. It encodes CSARDTGTGEGYTF.

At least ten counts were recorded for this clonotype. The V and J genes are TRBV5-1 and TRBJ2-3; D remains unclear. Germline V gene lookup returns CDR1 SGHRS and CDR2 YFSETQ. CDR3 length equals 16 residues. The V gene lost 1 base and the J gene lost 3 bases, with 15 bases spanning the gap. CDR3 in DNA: TGCGCCAGCAGCTTGTCGGGCAGGTTGGGGACAGATACGCAGTATTTT. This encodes CASSLSGRLGTDTQYF.

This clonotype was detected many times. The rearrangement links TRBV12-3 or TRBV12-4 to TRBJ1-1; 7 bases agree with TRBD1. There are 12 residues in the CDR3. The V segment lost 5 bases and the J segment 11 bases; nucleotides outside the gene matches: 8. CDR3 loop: CASSIPGGQAFF. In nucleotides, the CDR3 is TGTGCCAGCAGTATACCAGGGGGGCAGGCTTTCTTT.

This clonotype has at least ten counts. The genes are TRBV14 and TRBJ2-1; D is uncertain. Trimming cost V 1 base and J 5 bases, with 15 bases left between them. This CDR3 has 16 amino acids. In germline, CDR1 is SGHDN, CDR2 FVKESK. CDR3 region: CASSQVPFRGHNEQFF. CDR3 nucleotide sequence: TGTGCCAGCAGCCAAGTTCCGTTTCGTGGGCACAATGAGCAGTTCTTC.

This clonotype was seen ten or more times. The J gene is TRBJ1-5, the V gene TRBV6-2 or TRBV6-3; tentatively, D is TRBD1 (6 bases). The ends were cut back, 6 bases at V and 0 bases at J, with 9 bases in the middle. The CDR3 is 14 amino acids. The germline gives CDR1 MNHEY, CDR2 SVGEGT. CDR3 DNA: TGTGCCAGCAGGGGGGCCATTAGCAATCAGCCCCAGCATTTT. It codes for CASRGAISNQPQHF.

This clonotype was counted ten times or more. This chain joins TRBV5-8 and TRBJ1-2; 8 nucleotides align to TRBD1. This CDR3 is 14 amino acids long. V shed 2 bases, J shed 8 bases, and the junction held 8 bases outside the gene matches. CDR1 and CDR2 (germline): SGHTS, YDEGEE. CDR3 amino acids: CASSLGQGLWGYTF. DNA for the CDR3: TGTGCCAGCAGCTTAGGACAGGGCCTCTGGGGCTACACCTTC.

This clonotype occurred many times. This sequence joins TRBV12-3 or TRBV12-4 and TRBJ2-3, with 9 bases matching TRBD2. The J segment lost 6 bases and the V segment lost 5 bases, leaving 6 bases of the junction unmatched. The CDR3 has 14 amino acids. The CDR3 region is CASSVLAGRDTQYF. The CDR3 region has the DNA TGTGCCAGCAGTGTTCTAGCGGGGAGGGATACGCAGTATTTT.

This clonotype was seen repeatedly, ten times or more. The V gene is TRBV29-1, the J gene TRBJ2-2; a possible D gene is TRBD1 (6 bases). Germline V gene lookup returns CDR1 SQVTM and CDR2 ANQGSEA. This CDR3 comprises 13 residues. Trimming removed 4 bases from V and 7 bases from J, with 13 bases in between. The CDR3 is CSVGTGIGGELFF. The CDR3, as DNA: TGCAGCGTTGGAACAGGGATCGGCGGGGAGCTGTTTTTT.

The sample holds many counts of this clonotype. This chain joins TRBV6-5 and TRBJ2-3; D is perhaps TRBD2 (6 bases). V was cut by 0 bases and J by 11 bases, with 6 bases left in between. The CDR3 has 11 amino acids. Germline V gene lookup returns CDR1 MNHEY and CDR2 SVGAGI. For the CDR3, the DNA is TGTGCCAGCAGTTACTCCGGGGGGCAGTATTTT. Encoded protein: CASSYSGGQYF.

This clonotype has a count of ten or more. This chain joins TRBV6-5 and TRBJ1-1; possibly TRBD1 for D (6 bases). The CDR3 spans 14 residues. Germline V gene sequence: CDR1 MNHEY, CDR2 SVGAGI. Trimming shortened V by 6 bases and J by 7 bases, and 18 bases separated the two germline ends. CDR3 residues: CASSRMRGQLEAFF. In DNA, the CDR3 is TGTGCCAGCAGCCGAATGCGTGGACAGCTTGAAGCTTTCTTT.

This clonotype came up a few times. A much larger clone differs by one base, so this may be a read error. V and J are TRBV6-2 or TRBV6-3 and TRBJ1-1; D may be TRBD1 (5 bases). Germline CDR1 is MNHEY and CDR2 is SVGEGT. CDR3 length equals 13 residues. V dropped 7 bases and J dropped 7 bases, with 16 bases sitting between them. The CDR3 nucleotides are TGTGCCAGCATTCTCGAAGCGGGGGTTGAAGCTTTCTTT. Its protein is CASILEAGVEAFF.

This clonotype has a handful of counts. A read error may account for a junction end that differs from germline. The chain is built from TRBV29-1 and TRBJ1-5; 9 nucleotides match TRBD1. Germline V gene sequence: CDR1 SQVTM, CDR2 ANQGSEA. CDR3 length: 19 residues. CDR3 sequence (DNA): TGCAGCGTTGAGGGACAGGGTTTTTCGGGCCGGTATAGCAATCAGCCCCAGAATTTT. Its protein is CSVEGQGFSGRYSNQPQNF.